Sequencing of this TCR beta chain was carried out in a study of cytomegalovirus exposure and HLA in healthy donors. Study background: A prior analysis found more than 90 million unique TCR beta sequences from around 190 million T cells. Findings of the study overall: Most subjects' HLA-A and HLA-B alleles were reportedly predicted from TCR beta sequences. Immune exposure information available was restricted to CMV serostatus. V segments that were indistinguishable, TRBV6-2 and TRBV6-3 among them, were omitted from analysis.

It was with 60 Vbeta and 13 Jbeta primers that the PCR ran. Using immunoSEQ multiplex PCR, the repertoire was profiled, and TCRdb retains in-frame clones only, with some absent. Of under 200,000 clones in the sample, approximately 76% were seen once. The V gene's germline CDR1 is MGHDK and CDR2 SYGVNS. With V trimmed by 2 bases and J by 6 bases, 11 bases remained unmatched. CDR3 length equals 17 residues. About this clone itself: Its antigen is as yet unknown.

This receptor was obtained from a man aged 55 to 70 in good health and CMV-seronegative. Material for sequencing was PBMCs. This chain joins TRBV25-1 and TRBJ1-4; 8 bases fit TRBD1. The CDR3, as DNA: TGTGCCAGCAGTGAAGTTGGTCGACAGGGGAATGATGAAAAACTGTTTTTT. This translates into CASSEVGRQGNDEKLFF.